This TCR beta chain was found in a study of neurological immune-mediated disorders. TCRdb reanalysed the 5' RACE reads using MiXCR and keeps one entry per CDR3 protein. This table has about 53,000 distinct CDR3 sequences, about 15% appearing once. This clonotype was found many times. V was shortened by 0 bases and J by 6 bases, with 14 bases between the two germline ends. CDR1 is SGDLS, CDR2 YYNGEE, per germline. The CDR3 is 15 residues long. This chain links TRBV9 with TRBJ2-3, with D uncertain. Sample: PBMCs. The TCR originated in a man between 60 and 75 years old in good health. CDR3 nucleotide sequence: TGTGCCAGCAGCGTAGACCTGCGATACCCCGATACGCAGTATTTT. Translating gives CASSVDLRYPDTQYF. Combining the CDR3 with reference TRBV9 and TRBJ2-3 gives the whole variable domain DSGVTQTPKHLITATGQRVTLRCSPRSGDLSVYWYQQSLDQGLQFLIQYYNGEERAKGNILERFSAQQFPDLHSELNLSSLELGDSALYFCASSVDLRYPDTQYFGPGTRLTVL.